This paragraph covers one TCR beta chain sequence. The data belong to a study of blood T cell repertoires in COVID-19. About the study: COVID-19 samples collected from the United States, Italy and Spain covered acute and convalescent phases. Nucleic acid was either cDNA or gDNA, and it came from T cells, B-cell-depleted T cells, or PBMCs.

The CDR3 has 15 amino acids. J gave up 2 bases and V 8 bases, and 7 bases lay outside the gene matches. Germline CDR1 is MNHEY and CDR2 is SVGAGI. In the source study's methods: Nucleated cell counts were estimated from reference gene primer amplification. The table came from immunoSEQ multiplex PCR; TCRdb's copy has only in-frame clones and leaves some out. V, J and clone size reflect that table, while D and trimming were determined from the DNA. The repertoire consists of about 44,000 clones, with more than 75% occurring once and the leading ten covering about 5%. The TCR was taken from a human donor in a cohort sampled during active COVID-19. Sequences were obtained from peripheral blood. The chain uses TRBV6-5 and TRBJ2-3; 10 nucleotides agree with TRBD2. CDR3 sequence (DNA): TGTGCCAGCCACCGAGCGGGAGGGTACACAGATACGCAGTATTTT. Protein: CASHRAGGYTDTQYF.